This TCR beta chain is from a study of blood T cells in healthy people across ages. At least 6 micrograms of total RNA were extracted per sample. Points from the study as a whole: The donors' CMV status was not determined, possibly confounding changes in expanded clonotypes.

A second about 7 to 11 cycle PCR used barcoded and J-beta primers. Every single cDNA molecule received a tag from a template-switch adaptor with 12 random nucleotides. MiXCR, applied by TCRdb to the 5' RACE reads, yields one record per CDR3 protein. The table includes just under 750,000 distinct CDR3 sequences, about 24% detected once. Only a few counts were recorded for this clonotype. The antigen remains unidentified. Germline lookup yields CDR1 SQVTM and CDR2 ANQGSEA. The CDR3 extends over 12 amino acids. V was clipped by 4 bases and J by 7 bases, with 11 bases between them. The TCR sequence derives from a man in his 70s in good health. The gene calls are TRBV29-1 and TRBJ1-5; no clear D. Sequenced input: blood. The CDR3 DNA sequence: TGCAGCGTTGGAGCGGTAAACCAGCCCCAGCATTTT. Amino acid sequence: CSVGAVNQPQHF.